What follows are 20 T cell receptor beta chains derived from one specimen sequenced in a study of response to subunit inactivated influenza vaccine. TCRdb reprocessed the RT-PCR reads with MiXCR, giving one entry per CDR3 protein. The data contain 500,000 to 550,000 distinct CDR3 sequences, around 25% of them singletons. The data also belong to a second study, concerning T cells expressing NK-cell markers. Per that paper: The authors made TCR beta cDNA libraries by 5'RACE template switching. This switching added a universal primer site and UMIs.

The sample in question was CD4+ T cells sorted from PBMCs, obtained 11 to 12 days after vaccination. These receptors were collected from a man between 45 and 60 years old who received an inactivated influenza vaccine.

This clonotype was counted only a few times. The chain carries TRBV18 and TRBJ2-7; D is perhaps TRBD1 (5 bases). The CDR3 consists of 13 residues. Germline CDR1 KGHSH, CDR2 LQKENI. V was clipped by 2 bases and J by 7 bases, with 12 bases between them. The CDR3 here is CASSPVRASEQYF. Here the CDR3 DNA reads TGTGCCAGCTCACCAGTCAGGGCCTCGGAGCAGTACTTC.

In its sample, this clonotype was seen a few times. The CDR3 region is CASSQGGGDEQFF. The CDR3 DNA sequence: TGCGCCAGCAGCCAAGGTGGGGGGGATGAGCAGTTCTTC. This rearrangement joins TRBV4-1 to TRBJ2-1, with 7 nucleotides matching TRBD2. This CDR3 is 13 amino acids long. Germline-derived CDR1 and CDR2 are MGHRA and YSYEKL. V trimming: 1 base; J trimming: 8 bases; junction bases outside the gene matches: 2.

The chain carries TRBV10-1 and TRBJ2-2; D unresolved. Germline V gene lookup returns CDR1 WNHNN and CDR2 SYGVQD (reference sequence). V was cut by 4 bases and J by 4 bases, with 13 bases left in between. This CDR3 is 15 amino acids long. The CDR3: CASSGQVGSTGELFF. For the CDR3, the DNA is TGCGCCAGCAGTGGGCAGGTGGGATCCACCGGGGAGCTGTTTTTT.

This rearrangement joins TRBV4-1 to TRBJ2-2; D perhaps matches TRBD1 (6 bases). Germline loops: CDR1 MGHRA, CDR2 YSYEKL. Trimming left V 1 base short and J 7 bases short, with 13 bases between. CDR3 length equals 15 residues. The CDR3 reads CASSQVGGGGGELFF. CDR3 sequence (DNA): TGCGCCAGCAGCCAAGTAGGGGGTGGCGGCGGGGAGCTGTTTTTT.

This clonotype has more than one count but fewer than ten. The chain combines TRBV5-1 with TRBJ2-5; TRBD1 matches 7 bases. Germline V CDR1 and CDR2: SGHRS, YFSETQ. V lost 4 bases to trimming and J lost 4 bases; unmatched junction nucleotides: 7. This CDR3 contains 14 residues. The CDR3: CASSRQGVAETQYF. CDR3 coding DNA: TGCGCCAGCAGCAGACAGGGAGTAGCAGAGACCCAGTACTTC.

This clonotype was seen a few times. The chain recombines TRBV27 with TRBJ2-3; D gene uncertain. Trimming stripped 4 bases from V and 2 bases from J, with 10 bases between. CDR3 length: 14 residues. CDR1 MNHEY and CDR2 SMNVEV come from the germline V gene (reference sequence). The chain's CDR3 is CASSSNRVTDTQYF. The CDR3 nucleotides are TGTGCCAGCAGTTCTAATCGGGTCACAGATACGCAGTATTTT.

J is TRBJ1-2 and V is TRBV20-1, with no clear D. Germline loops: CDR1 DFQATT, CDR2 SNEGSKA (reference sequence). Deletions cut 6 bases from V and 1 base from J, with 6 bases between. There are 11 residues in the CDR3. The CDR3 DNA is TGCAGTGCGAGATTTAACTATGGCTACACCTTC. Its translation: CSARFNYGYTF.

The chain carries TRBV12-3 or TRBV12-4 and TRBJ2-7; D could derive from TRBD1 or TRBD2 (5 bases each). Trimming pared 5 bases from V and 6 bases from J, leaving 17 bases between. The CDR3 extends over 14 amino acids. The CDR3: CASSPNLGVSEQYF. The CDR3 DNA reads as TGTGCCAGCAGTCCCAACCTGGGGGTAAGCGAGCAGTACTTC.

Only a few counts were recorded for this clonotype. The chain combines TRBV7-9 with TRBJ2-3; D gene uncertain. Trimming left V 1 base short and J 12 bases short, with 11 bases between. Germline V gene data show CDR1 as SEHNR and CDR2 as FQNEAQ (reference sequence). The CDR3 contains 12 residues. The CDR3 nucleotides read TGTGCCAGCAGCTTAGACACCCAGTATCAGTATTTT. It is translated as CASSLDTQYQYF.

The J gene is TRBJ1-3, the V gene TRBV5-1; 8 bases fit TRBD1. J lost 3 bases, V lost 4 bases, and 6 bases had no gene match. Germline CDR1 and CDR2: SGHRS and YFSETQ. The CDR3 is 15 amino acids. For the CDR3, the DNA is TGCGCCAGCAGCCTTGACAGGGGCTATGGAAACACCATATATTTT. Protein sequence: CASSLDRGYGNTIYF.

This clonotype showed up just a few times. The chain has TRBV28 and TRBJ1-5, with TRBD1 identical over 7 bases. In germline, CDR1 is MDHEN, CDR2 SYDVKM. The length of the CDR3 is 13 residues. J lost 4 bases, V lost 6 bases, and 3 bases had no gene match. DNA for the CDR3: TGTGCCAGCAGGGGACAGTATAATCAGCCCCAGCATTTT. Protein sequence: CASRGQYNQPQHF.

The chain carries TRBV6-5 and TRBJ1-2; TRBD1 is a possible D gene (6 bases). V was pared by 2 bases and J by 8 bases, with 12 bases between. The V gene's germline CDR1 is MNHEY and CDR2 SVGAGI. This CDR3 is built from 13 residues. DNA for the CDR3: TGTGCCAGCAGTTACGAAGGGGGTAGGGGCTACACCTTC. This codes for CASSYEGGRGYTF.

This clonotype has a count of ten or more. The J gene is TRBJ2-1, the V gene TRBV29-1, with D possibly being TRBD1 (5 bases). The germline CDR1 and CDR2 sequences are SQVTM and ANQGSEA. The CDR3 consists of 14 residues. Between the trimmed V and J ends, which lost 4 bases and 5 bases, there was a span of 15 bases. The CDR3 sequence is CSVGRVLVDNEQFF. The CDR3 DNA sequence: TGCAGCGTTGGCAGGGTACTGGTAGACAATGAGCAGTTCTTC.

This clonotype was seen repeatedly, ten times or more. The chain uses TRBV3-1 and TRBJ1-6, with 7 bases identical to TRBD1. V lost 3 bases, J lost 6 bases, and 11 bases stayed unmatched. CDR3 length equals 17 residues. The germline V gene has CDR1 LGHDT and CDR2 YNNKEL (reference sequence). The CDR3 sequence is CASSQSSARTGNSPLHF. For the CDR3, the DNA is TGTGCCAGCAGCCAGTCCTCCGCTAGGACAGGTAATTCACCCCTCCACTTT.

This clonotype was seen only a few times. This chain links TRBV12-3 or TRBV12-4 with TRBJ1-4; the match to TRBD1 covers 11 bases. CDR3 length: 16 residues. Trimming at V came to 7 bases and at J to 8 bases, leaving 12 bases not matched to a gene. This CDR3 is CASTNARTGGGEKLFF. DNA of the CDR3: TGTGCCAGCACCAATGCTAGGACAGGGGGCGGCGAAAAACTGTTTTTT.

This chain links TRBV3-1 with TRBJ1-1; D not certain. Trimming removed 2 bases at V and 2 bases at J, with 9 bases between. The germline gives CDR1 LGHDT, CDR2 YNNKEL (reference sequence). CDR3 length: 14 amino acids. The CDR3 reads CASSQFEINTEAFF. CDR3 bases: TGTGCCAGCAGCCAATTCGAGATTAACACTGAAGCTTTCTTT.

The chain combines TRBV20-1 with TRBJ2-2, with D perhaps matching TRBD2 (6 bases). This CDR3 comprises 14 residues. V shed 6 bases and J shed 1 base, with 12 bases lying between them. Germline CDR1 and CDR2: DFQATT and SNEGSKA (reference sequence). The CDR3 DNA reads TGCAGTGCCCGGGACTCGGGGAACACCGGGGAGCTGTTTTTT. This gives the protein CSARDSGNTGELFF.

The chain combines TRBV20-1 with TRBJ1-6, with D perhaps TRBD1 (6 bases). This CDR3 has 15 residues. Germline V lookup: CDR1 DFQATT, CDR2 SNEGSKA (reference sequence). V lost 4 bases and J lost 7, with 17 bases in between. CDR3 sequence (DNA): TGCAGTGCTATCCGCAGGGGATCGGGGAATTCACCCCTCCACTTT. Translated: CSAIRRGSGNSPLHF.

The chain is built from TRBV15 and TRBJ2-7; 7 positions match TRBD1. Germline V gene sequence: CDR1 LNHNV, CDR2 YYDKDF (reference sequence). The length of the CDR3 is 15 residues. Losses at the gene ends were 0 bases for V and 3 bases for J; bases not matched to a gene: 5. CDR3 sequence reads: CATSRDGQGVYEQYF. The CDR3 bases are TGTGCCACCAGCAGAGACGGGCAGGGGGTCTACGAGCAGTACTTC. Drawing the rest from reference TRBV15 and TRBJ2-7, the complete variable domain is DAMVIQNPRYQVTQFGKPVTLSCSQTLNHNVMYWYQQKSSQAPKLLFHYYDKDFNNEADTPDNFQSRRPNTSFCFLDIRSPGLGDTAMYLCATSRDGQGVYEQYFGPGTRLTVT.

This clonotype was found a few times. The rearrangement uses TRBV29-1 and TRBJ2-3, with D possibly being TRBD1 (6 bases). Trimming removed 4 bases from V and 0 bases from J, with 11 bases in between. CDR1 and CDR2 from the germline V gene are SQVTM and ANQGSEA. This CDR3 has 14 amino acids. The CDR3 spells CSVAGTPSTDTQYF. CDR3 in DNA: TGCAGCGTTGCCGGGACACCGAGCACAGATACGCAGTATTTT.